The 8 T cell receptor beta chains presented below share a single source sample, sequenced in a study of long-term antiretroviral therapy in people with HIV (dated by TCRdb to between 2021 and 2023). The immunoSEQ hsTCRB v3.0 assay was used at survey level resolution to sequence the TRB variable region. TCRdb carries this immuneACCESS record with in-frame sequences only. Its versions omit some clonotypes, under half of them owing to an unresolved V gene in the studies checked, with the rest unexplained. The sample table lists approximately 18,000 clones, roughly 79% of them with a count of one. 10% to 14% of the sample belongs to the ten largest clones. Sequences were derived from unsorted PBMCs, sampled 2.3 years after starting antiretroviral therapy. The receptors originated from a woman aged 40 to 50 with HIV.

Only a few counts were recorded for this clone. The chain joins TRBV11-3 to TRBJ2-7; D not resolved. The CDR3 spans 13 residues. Germline V CDR1 and CDR2: SGHNT, YENEEA. Trimming removed 3 bases at V and 3 bases at J, with 9 bases between. The CDR3 coding sequence is TGTGCCAGCAGCTTTCGACTGAACTACGAGCAGTACTTC. It translates to CASSFRLNYEQYF. The full variable domain, in which reference TRBV11-3 and TRBJ2-7 provide the parts outside the CDR3, is EAGVVQSPRYKIIEKKQPVAFWCNPISGHNTLYWYLQNLGQGPELLIRYENEEAVDDSQLPKDRFSAERLKGVDSTLKIQPAELGDSAVYLCASSFRLNYEQYFGPGTRLTVT.

Points on this clone: Germline is not matched at one junction end, which may reflect a read error. The gene calls are TRBV7-7 and TRBJ1-3; D call uncertain. Looked up from germline, CDR1 is SSHAT and CDR2 is FNYEAQ (reference sequence). The CDR3 extends over 16 amino acids. CDR3 sequence (DNA): TGTGCTAGCAGCTTAGCGTCTCGGGAACCTGGAAACACCATATATTTT. Protein sequence: CASSLASREPGNTIYF. The variable domain in full, completed from reference TRBV7-7 and TRBJ1-3, reads GAGVSQSPRYKVTKRGQDVTLRCDPISSHATLYWYQQALGQGPEFLTYFNYEAQPDKSGLPSDRFSAERPEGSISTLTIQRTEQRDSAMYRCASSLASREPGNTIYFGEGSWLTVV.

The chain couples TRBV30 to TRBJ2-3, with a tentative D call TRBD1 (7 bases). Trimming stripped 4 bases from V and 6 bases from J, with 17 bases between. The CDR3 totals 14 residues. Germline-derived CDR1 and CDR2 are GTSNPN and SVGIG (reference sequence). The CDR3 coding sequence is TGTGCCTGGAATTCCTACAGGGGACTCGATACGCAGTATTTT. Translation: CAWNSYRGLDTQYF.

This sequence joins TRBV27 and TRBJ1-1, with D unclear. Germline CDR1 and CDR2: MNHEY and SMNVEV (reference sequence). CDR3 length: 14 amino acids. Trimming left V 4 bases short and J 0 bases short, with 9 bases between. Written as DNA, the CDR3 is TGTGCCAGCAGTTGGGCCGGAATGAACACTGAAGCTTTCTTT. It encodes CASSWAGMNTEAFF.

The DNA of the CDR3 is TGTGCCAGCAGTTTATCTGCGGGGGGGTACAATGAGCAGTTCTTC. Its protein product is CASSLSAGGYNEQFF. The rearrangement joins TRBV27 to TRBJ2-1; TRBD2 aligns across 9 bases. Germline V gives CDR1 MNHEY, CDR2 SMNVEV (reference sequence). The CDR3 contains 15 residues. After removal of 0 bases from V and 4 bases from J, the junction contained 1 base not matched to a gene.

The chain combines TRBV5-4 with TRBJ2-1; 14 bases line up with TRBD2. The CDR3 is 18 residues long. J lost 6 bases, V lost 3 bases, and 11 bases had no gene match. Germline V gives CDR1 SGHNT, CDR2 YYREEE (reference sequence). CDR3 sequence: CASSWDYGTSGSGNEQFF. Here the CDR3 DNA reads TGTGCCAGCAGCTGGGATTACGGGACTAGCGGGAGTGGCAATGAGCAGTTCTTC. Together with reference TRBV5-4 and TRBJ2-1, the CDR3 gives the full variable domain: ETGVTQSPTHLIKTRGQQVTLRCSSQSGHNTVSWYQQALGQGPQFIFQYYREEENGRGNFPPRFSGLQFPNYSSELNVNALELDDSALYLCASSWDYGTSGSGNEQFFGPGTRLTVL.

This chain links TRBV5-6 with TRBJ2-7; D not certain. Trimming pared 0 bases from V and 7 bases from J, leaving 11 bases between. The CDR3 loop spans 13 amino acids. Germline lookup yields CDR1 SGHDT and CDR2 YYEEEE. The CDR3 here is CASSLGFVREQYF. CDR3 sequence (DNA): TGTGCCAGCAGCTTGGGCTTCGTGAGGGAGCAGTACTTC.

This clone has just a few counts. The chain has TRBV19 and TRBJ1-5, with TRBD1 matching 7 bases. The ends lost 7 bases at V and 7 bases at J; junction bases unmatched: 10. The CDR3 consists of 14 residues. Germline loops: CDR1 LNHDA, CDR2 SQIVND (reference sequence). The CDR3 is CASTAAGGIQPQHF. CDR3 DNA: TGTGCCAGTACAGCGGCAGGGGGAATACAGCCCCAGCATTTT.